A single sample is the source of the 9 T cell receptor beta chains below, sequenced in a study of control samples from healthy donors and cancer patients. Profiled with immunoSEQ multiplex PCR; TCRdb holds only in-frame clones, not every one. The profile shows about 89,000 clones, approximately 87% of them singletons. The specimen was blood. The origin of the receptors is a woman aged 40 to 50 in good health.

V gene TRBV6-2 or TRBV6-3 combines with J gene TRBJ1-1, with unresolved D. The V gene's germline CDR1 is MNHEY and CDR2 SVGEGT. V gave up 0 bases and J gave up 6 bases, with 11 bases separating them. The length of the CDR3 is 14 residues. CDR3 bases: TGTGCCAGCAGTTACTCAGGGCGGACCCCTGAAGCTTTCTTT. Protein sequence: CASSYSGRTPEAFF.

The chain uses TRBV18 and TRBJ1-1; TRBD1 might be the D (5 bases). The CDR3 spans 16 residues. Germline-derived CDR1 and CDR2 are KGHSH and LQKENI. The ends were cut back, 3 bases at V and 6 bases at J, with 20 bases in the middle. The CDR3 loop is CASSPIQGRMGAEAFF. Here the CDR3 DNA reads TGTGCCAGCTCACCCATCCAGGGCCGGATGGGTGCTGAAGCTTTCTTT.

The genes are TRBV4-1 and TRBJ2-4; TRBD1 matches at 7 bases. Germline V gene data show CDR1 as MGHRA and CDR2 as YSYEKL. The CDR3 contains 14 residues. Trimming removed 5 bases from V and 7 bases from J; junction bases left unmatched: 8. This CDR3 is CASSTPGQKNIQYF. The CDR3 nucleotides read TGCGCCAGCAGCACCCCGGGACAGAAGAACATTCAGTACTTC.

V usage is TRBV7-9 and J usage is TRBJ2-1; 7 bases align to TRBD2. The V gene's germline CDR1 is SEHNR and CDR2 FQNEAQ (reference sequence). The CDR3 extends over 18 amino acids. V shed 3 bases and J 0 bases; nucleotides not matched to a gene: 11. The CDR3 sequence: CASSLTHLRGSSYNEQFF. DNA of the CDR3: TGTGCCAGCAGCTTGACGCACTTGCGGGGGTCCTCCTACAATGAGCAGTTCTTC.

The chain combines TRBV6-5 with TRBJ2-3, with no clear D. Trimming took off 2 bases at V and 1 base at J, with 10 bases between the two ends. CDR1 is MNHEY and CDR2 is SVGAGI in the germline V gene. The CDR3 covers 15 residues. The CDR3 here is CASSYGNRRTDTQYF. The CDR3 region has the DNA TGTGCCAGCAGTTACGGAAACAGACGCACAGATACGCAGTATTTT.

There are a few counts of this clone. The rearrangement joins TRBV5-6 to TRBJ2-2; 8 bases are shared with TRBD1. The CDR3 extends over 17 amino acids. Germline CDR1 SGHDT, CDR2 YYEEEE. V was clipped by 0 bases and J by 0 bases; unmatched bases: 4. The CDR3 reads CASSLGGQGTNTGELFF. DNA of the CDR3: TGTGCCAGCAGCTTGGGTGGACAGGGAACGAACACCGGGGAGCTGTTTTTT.

V gene TRBV18 combines with J gene TRBJ2-7, with D possibly being TRBD1 (6 bases). V dropped 0 bases and J dropped 2 bases, with 8 bases sitting between them. Looked up from germline, CDR1 is KGHSH and CDR2 is LQKENI. The CDR3 length is 14 residues. CDR3 nucleotide sequence: TGTGCCAGCTCACCACCGGGACACCCCTACGAGCAGTACTTC. This sequence encodes CASSPPGHPYEQYF.

V is TRBV13 and J is TRBJ1-1; D gene unclear. This CDR3 has 14 amino acids. Germline assignment: CDR1 PRHDT and CDR2 FYEKMQ (reference sequence). The V gene lost 5 bases and the J gene lost 2 bases, with 12 bases spanning the gap. The CDR3 sequence: CASSTPGENTEAFF. The CDR3 bases are TGTGCCAGCAGCACGCCGGGCGAAAACACTGAAGCTTTCTTT.

A remark on this clone: Within the sample, other DNA sequences also encode this same CDR3. The chain carries TRBV9 and TRBJ2-3; D call uncertain. The CDR3 contains 13 residues. Trimming removed 2 bases from V and 1 base from J, with 5 bases in between. The germline V gene encodes CDR1 SGDLS and CDR2 YYNGEE. CDR3 DNA sequence: TGTGCCAGCAGCGTTCAAGGCACAGATACGCAGTATTTT. It yields the protein CASSVQGTDTQYF.